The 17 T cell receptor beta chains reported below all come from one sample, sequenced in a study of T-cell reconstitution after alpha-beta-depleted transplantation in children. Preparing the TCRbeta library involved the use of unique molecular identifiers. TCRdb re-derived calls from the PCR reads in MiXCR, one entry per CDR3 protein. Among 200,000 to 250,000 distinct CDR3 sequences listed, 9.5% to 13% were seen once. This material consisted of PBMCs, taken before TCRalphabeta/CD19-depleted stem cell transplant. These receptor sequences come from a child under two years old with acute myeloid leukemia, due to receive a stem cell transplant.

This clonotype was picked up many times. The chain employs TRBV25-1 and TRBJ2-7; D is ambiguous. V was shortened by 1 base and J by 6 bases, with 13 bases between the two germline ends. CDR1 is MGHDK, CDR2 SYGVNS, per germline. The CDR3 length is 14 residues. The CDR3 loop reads CASSELGNFREQYF. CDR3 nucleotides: TGTGCCAGCAGTGAATTGGGTAATTTTCGCGAGCAGTACTTC.

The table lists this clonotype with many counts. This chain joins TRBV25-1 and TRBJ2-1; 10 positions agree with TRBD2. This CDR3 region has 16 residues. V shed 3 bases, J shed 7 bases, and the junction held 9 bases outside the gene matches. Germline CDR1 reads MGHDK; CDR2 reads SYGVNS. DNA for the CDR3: TGTGCCAGCAGTGAGTGGCGAGCGGGAGGGGGGAATGAGCAGTTCTTC. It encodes CASSEWRAGGGNEQFF.

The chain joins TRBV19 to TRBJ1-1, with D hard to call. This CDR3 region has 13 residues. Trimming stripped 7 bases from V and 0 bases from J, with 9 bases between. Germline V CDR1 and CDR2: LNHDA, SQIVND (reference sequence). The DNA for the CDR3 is TGTGCCAGTAAACCGTTCATGAACACTGAAGCTTTCTTT. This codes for CASKPFMNTEAFF. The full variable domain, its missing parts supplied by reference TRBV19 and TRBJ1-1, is DGGITQSPKYLFRKEGQNVTLSCEQNLNHDAMYWYRQDPGQGLRLIYYSQIVNDFQKGDIAEGYSVSREKKESFPLTVTSAQKNPTAFYLCASKPFMNTEAFFGQGTRLTVV.

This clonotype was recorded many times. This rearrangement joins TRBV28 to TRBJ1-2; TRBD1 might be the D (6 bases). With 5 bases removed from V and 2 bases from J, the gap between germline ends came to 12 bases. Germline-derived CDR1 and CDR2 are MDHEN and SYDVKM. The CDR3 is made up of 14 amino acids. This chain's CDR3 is CASSPNGQNYGYTF. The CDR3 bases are TGTGCCAGCAGTCCGAATGGACAGAACTATGGCTACACCTTC.

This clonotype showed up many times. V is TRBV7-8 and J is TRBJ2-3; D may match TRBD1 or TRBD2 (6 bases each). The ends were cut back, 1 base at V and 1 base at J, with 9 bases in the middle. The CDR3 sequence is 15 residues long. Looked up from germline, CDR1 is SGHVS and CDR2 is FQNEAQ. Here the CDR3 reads CASSLVGGRTDTQYF. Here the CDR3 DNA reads TGTGCCAGCAGCTTAGTTGGGGGGCGCACAGATACGCAGTATTTT.

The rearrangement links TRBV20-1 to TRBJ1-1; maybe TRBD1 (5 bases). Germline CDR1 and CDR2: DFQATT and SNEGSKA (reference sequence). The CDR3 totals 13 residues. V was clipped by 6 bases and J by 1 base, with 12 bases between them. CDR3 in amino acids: CSASEGWNTEAFF. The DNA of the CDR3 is TGCAGTGCAAGCGAGGGGTGGAACACTGAAGCTTTCTTT.

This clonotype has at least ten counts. CDR3 in amino acids: CASSFWGGDTEAFF. The CDR3 nucleotides read TGCGCCAGCAGCTTTTGGGGTGGGGACACTGAAGCTTTCTTT. The chain couples TRBV5-1 to TRBJ1-1, with D unclear. This CDR3 contains 14 residues. Germline CDR1 and CDR2: SGHRS and YFSETQ. V was trimmed by 2 bases and J by 3 bases, leaving 11 bases between them.

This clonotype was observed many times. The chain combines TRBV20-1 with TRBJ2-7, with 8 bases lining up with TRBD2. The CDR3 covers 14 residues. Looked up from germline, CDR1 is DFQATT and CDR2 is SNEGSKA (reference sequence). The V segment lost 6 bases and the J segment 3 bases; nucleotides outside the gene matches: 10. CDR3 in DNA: TGCAGTGCCACCCTAGCGGGCCCTATCTACGAGCAGTACTTC. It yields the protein CSATLAGPIYEQYF.

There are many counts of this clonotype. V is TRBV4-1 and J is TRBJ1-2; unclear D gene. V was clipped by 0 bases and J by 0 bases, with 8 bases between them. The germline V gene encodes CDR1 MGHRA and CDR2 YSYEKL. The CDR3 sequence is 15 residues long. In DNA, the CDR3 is TGCGCCAGCAGCCAAGATAGGCCGTCTAACTATGGCTACACCTTC. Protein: CASSQDRPSNYGYTF.

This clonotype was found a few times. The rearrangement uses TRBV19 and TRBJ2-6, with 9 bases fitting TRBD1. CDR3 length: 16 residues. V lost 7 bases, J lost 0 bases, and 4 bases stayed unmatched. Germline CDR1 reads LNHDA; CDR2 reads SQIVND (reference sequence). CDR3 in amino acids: CASTSTGGSGANVLTF. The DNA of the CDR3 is TGTGCCAGTACCTCGACAGGGGGCTCTGGGGCCAACGTCCTGACTTTC.

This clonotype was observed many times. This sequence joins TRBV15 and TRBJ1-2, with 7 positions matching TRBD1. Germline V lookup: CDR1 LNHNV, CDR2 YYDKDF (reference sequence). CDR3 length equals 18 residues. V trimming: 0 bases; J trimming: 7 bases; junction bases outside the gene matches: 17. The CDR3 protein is CATSRDSPNHDREGGYTF. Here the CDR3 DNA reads TGTGCCACCAGCAGAGACTCCCCAAACCACGACAGGGAAGGTGGCTACACCTTC.

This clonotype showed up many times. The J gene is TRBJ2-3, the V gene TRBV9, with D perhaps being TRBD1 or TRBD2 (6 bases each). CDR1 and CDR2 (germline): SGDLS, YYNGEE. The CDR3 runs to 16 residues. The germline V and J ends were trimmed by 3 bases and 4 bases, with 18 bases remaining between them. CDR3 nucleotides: TGTGCCAGCAGCGCATCCTCAATGAGGGGGGCAGATACGCAGTATTTT. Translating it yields CASSASSMRGADTQYF.

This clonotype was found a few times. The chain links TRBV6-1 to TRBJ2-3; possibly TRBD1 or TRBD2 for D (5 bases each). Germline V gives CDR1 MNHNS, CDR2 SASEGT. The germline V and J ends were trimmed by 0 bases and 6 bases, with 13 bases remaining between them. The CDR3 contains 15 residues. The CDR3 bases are TGTGCCAGCAGTGAAGCCACCACCTGGGGGGATACGCAGTATTTT. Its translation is CASSEATTWGDTQYF.

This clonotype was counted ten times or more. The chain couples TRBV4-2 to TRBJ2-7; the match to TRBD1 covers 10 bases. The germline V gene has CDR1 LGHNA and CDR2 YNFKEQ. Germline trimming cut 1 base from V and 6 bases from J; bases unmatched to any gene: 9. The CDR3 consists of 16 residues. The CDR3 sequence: CASSQGIGTGAGEQYF. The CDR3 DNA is TGTGCCAGCAGCCAAGGAATAGGGACAGGGGCTGGCGAGCAGTACTTC.

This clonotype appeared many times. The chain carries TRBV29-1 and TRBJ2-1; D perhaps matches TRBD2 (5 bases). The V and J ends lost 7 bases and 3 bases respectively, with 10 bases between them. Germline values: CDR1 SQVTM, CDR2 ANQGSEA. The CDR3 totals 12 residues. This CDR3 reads CSALASYNEQFF. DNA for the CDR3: TGCAGCGCTCTAGCCAGCTACAATGAGCAGTTCTTC.

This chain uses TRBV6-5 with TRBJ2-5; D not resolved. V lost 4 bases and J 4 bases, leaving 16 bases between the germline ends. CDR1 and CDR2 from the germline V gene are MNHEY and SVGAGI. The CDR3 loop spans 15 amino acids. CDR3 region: CASSSRAPGGETQYF. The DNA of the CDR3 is TGTGCCAGCAGTTCCCGGGCCCCTGGTGGAGAGACCCAGTACTTC.

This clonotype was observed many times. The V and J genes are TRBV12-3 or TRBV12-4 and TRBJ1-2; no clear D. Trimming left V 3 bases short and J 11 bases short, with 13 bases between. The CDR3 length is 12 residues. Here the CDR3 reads CASSLGSPGYTF. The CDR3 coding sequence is TGTGCCAGCAGTTTGGGGAGTCCGGGGTACACCTTC.